A single T cell receptor (beta chain) is shown here with its context. The data originate from a study of preoperative IRX-2 immunotherapy in early breast cancer. Indicated treatment: preoperative locoregional IRX-2 cytokine immunotherapy. Samples came from a phase Ib trial of preoperative locoregional IRX-2 cytokine immunotherapy. Germline-derived CDR1 and CDR2 are LNHDA and SQIVND (reference sequence). This CDR3 is built from 12 residues. Trimming left V 5 bases short and J 3 bases short, with 5 bases between. Profiled with immunoSEQ multiplex PCR; TCRdb holds only in-frame clones, not every one. The table includes approximately 96,000 clones, 70% to 90% detected once.

This receptor was identified in a human donor with breast cancer. The chain recombines TRBV19 with TRBJ1-5; D is unresolved. Sequenced here: tumor tissue, sampled after IRX-2 immunotherapy. Written as DNA, the CDR3 is TGTGCCAGTAGTGCCTCCAATCAGCCCCAGCATTTT. Protein product: CASSASNQPQHF.